This T cell receptor beta chain derives from a study of shared clonotypes between healthy human individuals. Across the study: Donors, aged 18 to 49, were a couple of women and three men. Study-level points and caveats: In a few donors, around 5% of naive CD4 clonotypes appeared in common.

This CDR3 is built from 13 residues. V shed 4 bases and J shed 12 bases, with 19 bases lying between them. Germline CDR1 reads MDHEN; CDR2 reads SYDVKM. At the deep level, the assay was run. Sequencing was performed with immunoSEQ multiplex PCR; in TCRdb, only in-frame clones are kept and a portion is missing. The sample lists about 360,000 clones, around 67% occurring once. Turning to this clone: What it binds is not known.

The source is a man aged 25-45 years in good health. Sequenced material: memory CD4+ T cells sorted from blood. Stated subset: CD45RA-negative fraction. V usage is TRBV28 and J usage is TRBJ2-7, with D possibly called TRBD1 or TRBD2 (5 bases each). CDR3 nucleotide sequence: TGTGCCAGCAGTTCCCCCGAGGGCAGGGCGGGGTACTTC. This translates into CASSSPEGRAGYF.